The 2 T cell receptor beta chains reported below all come from one sample, sequenced in a study of molecular identifiers for immune sequencing clone quantification. TCRdb recomputed calls from the PCR reads with MiXCR, one row per CDR3 protein. The sample has about 86,000 distinct CDR3 sequences; roughly 25% are singletons. Sequenced: naive CD8+ T cells from blood, with Jurkat cell RNA spiked in. Noted subset: FACS-sorted CD8+CD4-CCR7+CD45RA+ naive T cells. The receptors derive from a human donor in good health. Some libraries in this study had Jurkat cell RNA spiked in.

This clonotype has at least ten counts. The CDR3: CASGRNRRNTGELFF. The DNA for the CDR3 is TGTGCCAGCGGGCGAAATCGACGGAACACCGGGGAGCTGTTTTTT. The gene calls are TRBV6-2 or TRBV6-3 and TRBJ2-2; the D is unclear. This CDR3 spans 15 amino acids. V was trimmed by 8 bases and J by 1 base, leaving 14 bases between them. Germline assignment: CDR1 MNHEY and CDR2 SVGEGT.

The chain combines TRBV6-2 or TRBV6-3 with TRBJ1-5; no definite D call. The CDR3 contains 12 residues. The ends were cut back, 2 bases at V and 6 bases at J, with 5 bases in the middle. Germline lookup yields CDR1 MNHEY and CDR2 SVGEGT. The CDR3 bases are TGTGCCAGCAGTTACGAGGGTCAGCCCCAGCATTTT. It translates to CASSYEGQPQHF.